This T cell receptor (beta chain) comes out of a study of cytomegalovirus exposure and HLA in healthy donors. Looking at the study overall: An earlier analysis identified 117 million unique TCR beta sequences in 150 million to 200 million T cells.

For this clone: Antigen unknown.

Overall study findings and caveats: A previous analysis found most TCR beta V segments productive roughly 87% or roughly 30% of the time. A later analysis linked 15,000 to 20,000 TCR beta sequences to HLA alleles at 0.05 false discovery rate. TCR beta V- and J-gene trimming was later associated with a missense DCLRE1C variant.

PCR employed 60 Vbeta and 13 Jbeta primers. TCRdb keeps only in-frame clones here, not all; method: immunoSEQ multiplex PCR. The profile covers under 130,000 clones, with over 60% appearing a single time and approximately 5.1% taken by the ten largest. The ends were cut back, 3 bases at V and 0 bases at J, with 11 bases in the middle. Germline-derived CDR1 and CDR2 are SGHRS and YFSETQ. The CDR3 has 15 amino acids. The clonotype was recovered from a female donor in good health and CMV-seropositive. The specimen was PBMCs. V usage is TRBV5-1 and J usage is TRBJ2-3; perhaps TRBD2 as D (5 bases). The CDR3 DNA is TGCGCCAGCAGCTCTCTAGGCGGGAGCACAGATACGCAGTATTTT. Translating it yields CASSSLGGSTDTQYF.